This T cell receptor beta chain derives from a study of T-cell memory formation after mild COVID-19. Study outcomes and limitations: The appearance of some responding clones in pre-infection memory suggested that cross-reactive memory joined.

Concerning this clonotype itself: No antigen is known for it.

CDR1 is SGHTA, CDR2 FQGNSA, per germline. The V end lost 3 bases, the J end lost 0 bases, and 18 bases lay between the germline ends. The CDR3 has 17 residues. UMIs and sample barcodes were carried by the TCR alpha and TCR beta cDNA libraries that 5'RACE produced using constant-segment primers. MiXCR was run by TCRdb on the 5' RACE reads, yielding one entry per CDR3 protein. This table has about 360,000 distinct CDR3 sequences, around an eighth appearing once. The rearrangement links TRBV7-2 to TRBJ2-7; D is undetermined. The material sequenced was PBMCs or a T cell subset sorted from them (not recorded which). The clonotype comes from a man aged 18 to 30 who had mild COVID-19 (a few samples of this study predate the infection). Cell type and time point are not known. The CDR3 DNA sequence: TGTGCCAGCAGCTTTAGTGGCGGAATTCGGAGCTCCTACGAGCAGTACTTC. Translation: CASSFSGGIRSSYEQYF.